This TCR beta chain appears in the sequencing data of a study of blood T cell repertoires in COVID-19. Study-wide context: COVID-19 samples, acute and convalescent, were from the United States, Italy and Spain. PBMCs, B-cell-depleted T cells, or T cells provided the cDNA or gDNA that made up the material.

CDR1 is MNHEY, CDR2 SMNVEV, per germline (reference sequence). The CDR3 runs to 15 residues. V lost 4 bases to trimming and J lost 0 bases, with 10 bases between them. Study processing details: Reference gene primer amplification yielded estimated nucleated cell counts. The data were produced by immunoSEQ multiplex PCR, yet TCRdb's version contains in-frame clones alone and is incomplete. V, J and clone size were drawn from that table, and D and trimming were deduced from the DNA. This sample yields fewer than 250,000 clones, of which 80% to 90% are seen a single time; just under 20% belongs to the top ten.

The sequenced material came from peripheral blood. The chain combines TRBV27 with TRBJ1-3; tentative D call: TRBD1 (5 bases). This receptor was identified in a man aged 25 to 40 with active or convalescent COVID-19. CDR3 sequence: CASSYTGTSGNTIYF. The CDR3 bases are TGTGCCAGCAGTTACACAGGAACCTCTGGAAACACCATATATTTT.